The clone carrying this T cell receptor (beta chain) was counted at least ten times. Antigen: not known. This sample is drawn from a study of T-cell reconstitution after alpha-beta-depleted transplantation in children. Study results and limitations: There were reportedly several hundred expanded graft clones from which alpha-beta T cells came about two months after transplant. One year post-transplant, T-cell counts and diversity were largely derived from T cells produced anew. Diversity of TCRbeta at day 60 was high in some patients, arising from surviving recipient T cells and thymic progenitors.

Germline V gene lookup returns CDR1 SGDLS and CDR2 YYNGEE. CDR3 size: 15 residues. With V trimmed by 0 bases and J by 10 bases, 8 bases remained unmatched. The TCRbeta library incorporated unique molecular identifiers. One entry per CDR3 protein, called by TCRdb with MiXCR from the PCR reads. The sample includes about 170,000 distinct CDR3 sequences, approximately 12% of them seen just once. The genes are TRBV9 and TRBJ2-2; TRBD2 aligns across 8 bases. The input for sequencing was PBMCs, taken before TCRalphabeta/CD19-depleted stem cell transplant. This receptor was obtained from a boy aged 2 to 10 with acute myeloid leukemia, due to receive a stem cell transplant. The CDR3 DNA sequence: TGTGCCAGCAGCGTAGAAACGGGACTAGTGAAGGAGCTGTTTTTT. It encodes CASSVETGLVKELFF. The full variable domain, completed using reference TRBV9 and TRBJ2-2, is DSGVTQTPKHLITATGQRVTLRCSPRSGDLSVYWYQQSLDQGLQFLIQYYNGEERAKGNILERFSAQQFPDLHSELNLSSLELGDSALYFCASSVETGLVKELFFGEGSRLTVL.